The 30 T cell receptor beta chains in this list originate from one sample, sequenced in a study of naive and memory T cell subsets. Treatment denoted: skin biopsy from PPD injection site in Mantoux-positive individual. TCR cDNA received a 3' ligated oligonucleotide that carried a UMI. Four PCR rounds used nested alpha and beta constant region primers plus the SP2 primer. TCRdb reprocessed the UMI-ligation and nested PCR reads with MiXCR, giving one entry per CDR3 protein. The repertoire holds under 35,000 distinct CDR3 sequences, with under 8.5% as singletons. The sequencing used skin, collected from a tuberculin skin test site. These receptors all stem from an adult in good health.

This clonotype turned up a few times. J is TRBJ1-1 and V is TRBV5-6; possible D gene TRBD1, 5 bases. Trimming removed 2 bases from V and 4 bases from J, with 9 bases in between. The CDR3 contains 13 residues. Per germline, CDR1 SGHDT and CDR2 YYEEEE. CDR3 amino acids: CASSLKGTTEAFF. The CDR3 bases are TGTGCCAGCAGCTTAAAAGGGACCACTGAAGCTTTCTTT.

Ten or more counts support this clonotype. The chain is built from TRBV19 and TRBJ2-1, with D perhaps TRBD2 (6 bases). The germline CDR1 and CDR2 sequences are LNHDA and SQIVND (reference sequence). Trimming left V 6 bases short and J 0 bases short, with 9 bases between. The CDR3 loop spans 14 amino acids. The CDR3 here is CASSPGGSYNEQFF. The CDR3 region has the DNA TGTGCCAGTAGCCCCGGGGGCTCCTACAATGAGCAGTTCTTC. The whole variable domain, filled in from reference TRBV19 and TRBJ2-1, reads DGGITQSPKYLFRKEGQNVTLSCEQNLNHDAMYWYRQDPGQGLRLIYYSQIVNDFQKGDIAEGYSVSREKKESFPLTVTSAQKNPTAFYLCASSPGGSYNEQFFGPGTRLTVL.

The gene calls are TRBV12-3 or TRBV12-4 and TRBJ1-4; no reliable D call. Trimming cost V 3 bases and J 8 bases, with 4 bases left between them. The CDR3 consists of 11 residues. CDR3 residues: CASSLSEKLFF. CDR3 nucleotide sequence: TGTGCCAGCAGTTTGAGCGAAAAACTGTTTTTT.

By proportion, this clonotype is medium-sized (0.01 to 0.1%). The genes are TRBV20-1 and TRBJ2-1; D not certain. The germline V and J ends were trimmed by 2 bases and 4 bases, with 21 bases remaining between them. There are 17 residues in the CDR3. Germline loops: CDR1 DFQATT, CDR2 SNEGSKA (reference sequence). The CDR3: CSARRGEAHNLYNEQFF. CDR3 nucleotide sequence: TGCAGTGCTAGAAGAGGAGAGGCCCATAACCTTTACAATGAGCAGTTCTTC.

This clonotype was recorded a few times. The V call is TRBV19, the J call TRBJ1-1, with 8 bases that match TRBD1. This CDR3 has 15 amino acids. CDR1 LNHDA and CDR2 SQIVND come from the germline V gene (reference sequence). The V and J ends lost 6 bases and 1 base, in that order; junction bases with no gene match: 7. CDR3 in amino acids: CASSWEDRANTEAFF. The CDR3 DNA is TGTGCCAGTAGCTGGGAGGACAGGGCGAACACTGAAGCTTTCTTT.

This chain connects TRBV2 to TRBJ1-1; D gene uncertain. V lost 6 bases and J lost 0, with 8 bases in between. This CDR3 contains 13 residues. CDR1 SNHLY and CDR2 FYNNEI come from the germline V gene. The CDR3 DNA reads as TGTGCCAGCAGAGGACCGTTGAACACTGAAGCTTTCTTT. Encoded protein: CASRGPLNTEAFF.

This clonotype showed up many times. J is TRBJ2-3 and V is TRBV5-6; 7 bases fit TRBD1. Trimming at V came to 4 bases and at J to 0 bases, leaving 8 bases not matched to a gene. Germline CDR1 is SGHDT and CDR2 is YYEEEE. The CDR3 is 16 amino acids. The CDR3 DNA reads TGTGCCAGCAGCAGATACAGGGGCGCTAGCACAGATACGCAGTATTTT. It translates to CASSRYRGASTDTQYF.

This clonotype has just a few counts. The J gene is TRBJ1-2, the V gene TRBV20-1; 7 bases map to TRBD1. With V trimmed by 1 base and J by 8 bases, 4 bases remained unmatched. This CDR3 region has 12 residues. CDR1 is DFQATT and CDR2 is SNEGSKA in the germline V gene (reference sequence). The CDR3 sequence: CSARVEGAGYTF. The CDR3 region has the DNA TGCAGTGCTAGAGTGGAGGGGGCCGGCTACACCTTC.

This clonotype was observed many times. This chain connects TRBV12-3 or TRBV12-4 to TRBJ1-4; no definite D call. The ends were cut back, 3 bases at V and 8 bases at J, with 10 bases in the middle. The CDR3 extends over 13 amino acids. The CDR3 reads CASSFSSIEKLFF. As DNA, the CDR3 is TGTGCCAGCAGTTTTTCCAGCATCGAAAAACTGTTTTTT.

This clonotype was picked up a small number of times. V and J are TRBV20-1 and TRBJ2-1, with 13 bases that match TRBD2. This CDR3 contains 14 residues. With V trimmed by 5 bases and J by 7 bases, 5 bases remained unmatched. CDR1 is DFQATT and CDR2 is SNEGSKA in the germline V gene (reference sequence). Here the CDR3 reads CSAQLAGGRNEQFF. The CDR3 nucleotides are TGCAGTGCTCAACTAGCGGGGGGGAGGAATGAGCAGTTCTTC.

This clonotype was observed at least ten times. J is TRBJ2-3 and V is TRBV5-4, with D perhaps assigned TRBD1 or TRBD2 (5 bases each). Germline CDR1 SGHNT, CDR2 YYREEE (reference sequence). The CDR3 covers 16 residues. V lost 2 bases to trimming and J lost 8 bases, with 21 bases between them. The CDR3 is CASSFPLGTTGATQYF. The CDR3, as DNA: TGTGCCAGCAGCTTCCCCCTTGGGACCACCGGGGCTACGCAGTATTTT.

This clonotype appeared a few times. The junction departs from the called germline gene at one end, perhaps through a read error. This chain connects TRBV12-3 or TRBV12-4 to TRBJ1-2; D is undetermined. The CDR3 consists of 14 residues. The CDR3 DNA is TGTGCCAGCAGCTTAGGCAGAGCGAACTATGGCTACACCTTC. Protein: CASSLGRANYGYTF.

In its sample, this clonotype is medium-sized. V is TRBV29-1 and J is TRBJ2-1; no definite D call. With 3 bases removed from V and 6 bases from J, the gap between germline ends came to 9 bases. The CDR3 is 12 amino acids. The germline gives CDR1 SQVTM, CDR2 ANQGSEA. The CDR3 nucleotides are TGCAGCGTTGATTTCATGCCCAATGAGCAGTTCTTC. This translates into CSVDFMPNEQFF.

This clonotype is medium-sized. The chain links TRBV7-9 to TRBJ2-2; 7 bases match TRBD1. Per germline, CDR1 SEHNR and CDR2 FQNEAQ (reference sequence). V trimming: 7 bases; J trimming: 1 base; junction bases outside the gene matches: 18. The CDR3 extends over 19 amino acids. As DNA, the CDR3 is TGTGCCAGCACCGAATCCCGTTTTAACAGGGGACGGAACACCGGGGAGCTGTTTTTT. Translation gives CASTESRFNRGRNTGELFF.

There are many counts of this clonotype. The chain has TRBV5-1 and TRBJ2-1; 10 bases fit TRBD1. Germline lookup yields CDR1 SGHRS and CDR2 YFSETQ. The length of the CDR3 is 17 residues. Trimming took 6 bases from V and 6 from J; bases not matched to a gene: 15. CDR3 sequence reads: CASKAGSTGGAVNEQFF. In DNA form, the CDR3 reads TGCGCCAGCAAGGCAGGATCGACAGGGGGCGCCGTCAATGAGCAGTTCTTC.

This clonotype showed up many times. The chain has TRBV9 and TRBJ2-7, with 9 bases identical to TRBD1. J gave up 4 bases and V 0 bases, and 2 bases lay outside the gene matches. CDR3 size: 14 residues. Germline-derived CDR1 and CDR2 are SGDLS and YYNGEE. CDR3 protein: CASSVADRGYEQYF. As DNA, the CDR3 is TGTGCCAGCAGCGTAGCAGACAGGGGGTACGAGCAGTACTTC.

Only one count was recorded for this clonotype. The CDR3 region has the DNA TGTGCCAGCAGCGACAGGGGTCCCCAAGAGACCCAGTACTTC. Amino acids: CASSDRGPQETQYF. The chain employs TRBV27 and TRBJ2-5; 8 nucleotides align to TRBD1. Germline V CDR1 and CDR2: MNHEY, SMNVEV (reference sequence). V was pared by 6 bases and J by 1 base, with 4 bases of the junction left unmatched. The CDR3 loop spans 14 amino acids.

With respect to this clonotype: The junction and the germline gene differ at one end; a read error may be behind it. The chain is built from TRBV2 and TRBJ1-4; the D is unclear. The CDR3 consists of 12 residues. The V gene's germline CDR1 is SNHLY and CDR2 FYNNEI. For the CDR3, the DNA is TGTGCCAGCAGTGAACCCCCCGGGATTGCATACTTT. This gives the protein CASSEPPGIAYF.

This clonotype is labeled medium-sized. The chain recombines TRBV29-1 with TRBJ2-7, with D perhaps given as TRBD1 or TRBD2 (5 bases each). CDR1 is SQVTM, CDR2 ANQGSEA, per germline. V lost 3 bases to trimming and J lost 3 bases, with 6 bases between them. CDR3 length equals 11 residues. Here the CDR3 DNA reads TGCAGCGTTGATGGGGGCTACGAGCAGTACTTC. It is translated as CSVDGGYEQYF.

This clonotype has a count of ten or more. The rearrangement links TRBV29-1 to TRBJ1-2; no definite D call. Germline values: CDR1 SQVTM, CDR2 ANQGSEA. V shed 0 bases and J shed 5 bases, with 13 bases lying between them. The CDR3 is 14 residues long. CDR3 nucleotides: TGCAGCGTTGAAGATCGTGCACAGACTTATGGCTACACCTTC. Its protein is CSVEDRAQTYGYTF.

By share, this clonotype ranks as medium-sized (0.01 to 0.1%). This chain uses TRBV3-1 with TRBJ1-5; D is uncertain. The CDR3 consists of 14 residues. Germline lookup yields CDR1 LGHDT and CDR2 YNNKEL (reference sequence). V shed 4 bases and J shed 4 bases, with 11 bases lying between them. This CDR3 is CASSLGRQNQPQHF. CDR3 nucleotides: TGTGCCAGCAGCCTTGGACGGCAGAATCAGCCCCAGCATTTT.

Many counts were recorded for this clonotype. V and J are TRBV6-1 and TRBJ2-7, with TRBD2 as a possible D gene (6 bases). The CDR3 covers 16 residues. CDR1 is MNHNS and CDR2 is SASEGT in the germline V gene. Trimming pared 0 bases from V and 0 bases from J, leaving 12 bases between. CDR3: CASSEAGTWDSYEQYF. CDR3 coding DNA: TGTGCCAGCAGTGAAGCCGGGACTTGGGACTCCTACGAGCAGTACTTC.

This clonotype turned up a few times. The chain uses TRBV6-5 and TRBJ1-2; TRBD1 aligns across 7 bases. Germline-derived CDR1 and CDR2 are MNHEY and SVGAGI. The CDR3 loop spans 17 amino acids. V was pared by 0 bases and J by 5 bases, with 12 bases of the junction left unmatched. The CDR3: CASSYSNSAGGNYGYTF. CDR3 in DNA: TGTGCCAGCAGTTACTCGAACAGCGCAGGGGGAAATTATGGCTACACCTTC.

The chain has TRBV25-1 and TRBJ2-7; no definite D call. Per germline, CDR1 MGHDK and CDR2 SYGVNS. The CDR3 length is 12 residues. V was clipped by 2 bases and J by 7 bases, with 9 bases between them. DNA of the CDR3: TGTGCCAGCAGTGAAAGTATCGGAGAGCAGTACTTC. Encoded protein: CASSESIGEQYF.

The table lists this clonotype with a few counts. This sequence joins TRBV19 and TRBJ2-5, with 9 bases fitting TRBD1. The junction had 8 bases not matched to a gene; V was cut back by 4 bases and J by 5 bases. Germline CDR1 is LNHDA and CDR2 is SQIVND (reference sequence). This CDR3 is 15 amino acids long. The CDR3 loop reads CASSTTGGGFETQYF. CDR3 DNA sequence: TGTGCCAGTAGTACCACAGGGGGCGGATTTGAGACCCAGTACTTC.

This clonotype was counted many times. The genes are TRBV6-2 or TRBV6-3 and TRBJ2-7; 7 bases fit TRBD1. The germline V gene has CDR1 MNHEY and CDR2 SVGEGT. J was trimmed by 1 base and V by 2 bases; bases with no gene match: 2. The CDR3 is 14 residues long. The CDR3 coding sequence is TGTGCCAGCAGTTACCCGGACAGGTCCTACGAGCAGTACTTC. Encoded protein: CASSYPDRSYEQYF.

This clonotype appeared many times. The V and J genes are TRBV29-1 and TRBJ2-1, with D hard to call. Trimming took off 3 bases at V and 12 bases at J, with 18 bases between the two ends. The CDR3 consists of 13 residues. CDR1 and CDR2 (germline): SQVTM, ANQGSEA. This CDR3 is CSVDIPRRFGQFF. The CDR3 nucleotides are TGCAGCGTTGACATCCCCCGACGGTTTGGGCAGTTCTTC.

This clonotype was detected ten times or more. The chain has TRBV6-5 and TRBJ2-6, with 9 bases that match TRBD1. The junction had 9 bases not matched to a gene; V was cut back by 8 bases and J by 1 base. CDR3 length: 17 residues. Looked up from germline, CDR1 is MNHEY and CDR2 is SVGAGI. CDR3 sequence: CASASGTGPSGANVLTF. CDR3 bases: TGTGCCAGCGCAAGTGGGACAGGGCCTTCTGGGGCCAACGTCCTGACTTTC.

By frequency in the sample, this clonotype is medium-sized. The rearrangement joins TRBV3-1 to TRBJ2-7; TRBD1 matches 11 bases. Germline CDR1 is LGHDT and CDR2 is YNNKEL (reference sequence). The V and J ends lost 4 bases and 1 base, in that order; junction bases with no gene match: 9. This CDR3 region has 17 residues. The DNA for the CDR3 is TGTGCCAGCAGCCCCCTCACGGGACAGGGGGGTTCCTACGAGCAGTACTTC. Translation gives CASSPLTGQGGSYEQYF.

This clonotype showed up many times. The chain recombines TRBV5-5 with TRBJ2-1; D may be TRBD1 (5 bases). V was clipped by 0 bases and J by 6 bases, with 7 bases between them. This CDR3 contains 13 residues. CDR1 and CDR2 from the germline V gene are SGHKS and YYEKEE (reference sequence). The CDR3 here is CASSLAGSNEQFF. The CDR3 DNA reads as TGTGCCAGCAGCTTGGCAGGGTCCAATGAGCAGTTCTTC.